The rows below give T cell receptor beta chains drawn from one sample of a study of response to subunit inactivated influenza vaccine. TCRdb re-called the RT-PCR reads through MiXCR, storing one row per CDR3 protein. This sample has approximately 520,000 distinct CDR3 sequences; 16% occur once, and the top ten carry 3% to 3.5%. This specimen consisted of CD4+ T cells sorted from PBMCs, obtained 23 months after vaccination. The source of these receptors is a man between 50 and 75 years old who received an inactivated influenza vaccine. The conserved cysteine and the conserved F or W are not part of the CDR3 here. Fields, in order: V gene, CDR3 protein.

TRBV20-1,SARGGARNTEAF
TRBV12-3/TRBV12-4,ASSSGDTQY
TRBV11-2,ASSLEVQREETQY
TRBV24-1,ATSDLSWQGGYNEQF
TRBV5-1,ASSLGADTDTQY
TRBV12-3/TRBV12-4,ASSFLALGTDTQY
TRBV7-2,ASSDRDRGRVQPQH
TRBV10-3,ASTASGAKDTQY
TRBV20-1,SAITGTSGKEQY
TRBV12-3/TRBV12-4,AFSLYSLRDSANYGYT
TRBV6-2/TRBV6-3,ASSFRDRGLTGELF
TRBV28,ASSPHSGDSYEQY
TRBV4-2,ASSQALSAGDTQY
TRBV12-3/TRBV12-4,ASSPQRYQETQY
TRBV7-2,ASGFWGRRAF
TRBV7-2,ASTGVAYGYT
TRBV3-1,ASSPRTGGETQY
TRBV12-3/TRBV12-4,ASSPVGGLHTGELF
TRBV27,ASSLTSGSLQF
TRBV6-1,ASRSPGLTNEQF
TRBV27,ASSPSGTVTNYGYT
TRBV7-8,ASSLSQRRSYEQY
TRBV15,ATSRAGGPYEQY
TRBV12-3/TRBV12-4,ASRYRDRAYNEQF
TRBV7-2,ASSLSMRSVETQY
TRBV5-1,ASSGGTAPGNTEAF
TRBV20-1,SASDLPGNTIY
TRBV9,ASSGGLLFETQY
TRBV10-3,AISASEGGDNEQF
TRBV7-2,ASSPDGYEQY
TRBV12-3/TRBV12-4,AASVFNEQF
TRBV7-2,ASSLAGVGVTGELF
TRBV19,ASSRGGITLEAF
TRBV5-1,ASSLVPGQYNEQF
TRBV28,ASIQPGAGELF
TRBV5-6,ASSRAYQGSSTDTQY
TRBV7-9,ASSLELGQNYGYT
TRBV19,ASSSGGESSGYT
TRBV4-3,ASSQDAGTEAF
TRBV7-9,ASSLALDRVNIQY
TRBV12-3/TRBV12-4,ASTPSGLAVTGELF
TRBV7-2,ASSLVQYTGELF
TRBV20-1,SAGDRVANTGEVF
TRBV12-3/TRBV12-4,ASSPMVAGRTGELF
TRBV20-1,SARQGNSGANVLT
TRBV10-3,AINRGLNYGYT
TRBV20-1,SARDLGGVGTYEQY
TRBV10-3,AISEGTGPETQY
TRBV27,ASKSGLEETQY
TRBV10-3,AIRSGAEYNEQF
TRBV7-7,ASSLGGRANIDEQF
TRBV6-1,ASSLQGTGGLGADTQY
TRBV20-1,SARFRVNQPQH
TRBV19,ASSKAQWAYEQY